A selection of T cell receptor beta chains follows, all from one sample in a study of blood T cell repertoires in COVID-19. Sequenced by immunoSEQ multiplex PCR; TCRdb stores in-frame clones only, minus some. This table holds under 130,000 clones, roughly 87% found once. Sequencing was done on a sample of peripheral blood. The receptors stem from a human donor in a cohort sampled during active COVID-19. Both conserved end residues are part of each CDR3. The D gene is left open where the match is weak. Where a row states a size, it is once, few, many or the class of an expanded clone; other rows omit it.

>NA|NA|TRBJ1-2|TRBV12-3/TRBV12-4|13
CASSQPGGSGYTF
TGTGCCAGCAGTCAGCCCGGCGGGAGCGGCTACACCTTC
>few|TRBD1|TRBJ2-3|TRBV4-1|19
CASSLSNPWGQGATDTQYF
TGCGCCAGCAGCCTCTCCAACCCCTGGGGACAGGGGGCAACAGATACGCAGTATTTT
>once|NA|TRBJ1-2|TRBV6-5|12
CASSYADYGYTF
TGTGCCAGCAGTTACGCAGACTATGGCTACACCTTC
>NA|TRBD1|TRBJ1-1|TRBV12-5|15
CASGQGQGINTEAFF
TGTGCTAGTGGTCAGGGACAGGGGATCAACACTGAAGCTTTCTTT
>NA|TRBD2|TRBJ2-1|TRBV9|13
CASSPGGNNEQFF
TGTGCCAGCAGCCCGGGGGGAAACAATGAGCAGTTCTTC
>NA|NA|TRBJ2-1|TRBV28|15
CASSLSRQGHNEQFF
TGTGCCAGCAGTTTGTCTCGCCAGGGGCACAATGAGCAGTTCTTC
>NA|TRBD2|TRBJ2-1|TRBV19|15
CASNGGLARTNEQFF
TGTGCCAGTAATGGAGGACTAGCGCGAACCAATGAGCAGTTCTTC
>NA|NA|TRBJ1-5|TRBV2|13
CASSVESNQPQHF
TGTGCCAGCAGTGTGGAGAGCAATCAGCCCCAGCATTTT
>NA|TRBD1|TRBJ2-1|TRBV28|15
CASRPGGNSYNEQFF
TGTGCCAGCAGGCCAGGGGGCAACTCCTACAATGAGCAGTTCTTC
>NA|NA|TRBJ2-4|TRBV19|14
CASSMQGSKNIQYF
TGTGCCAGTAGTATGCAGGGGTCCAAAAACATTCAGTACTTC
>NA|NA|TRBJ2-1|TRBV7-6|12
CASSLAAAEQFF
TGTGCCAGCAGCTTAGCCGCGGCAGAGCAGTTCTTC
>NA|NA|TRBJ1-2|TRBV4-2|14
CASSQVGDSYGYTF
TGTGCCAGCAGCCAAGTAGGAGACTCCTATGGCTACACCTTC
>NA|TRBD1|TRBJ1-6|TRBV4-1|17
CASSQAPQGGYNSPLHF
TGCGCCAGCAGCCAAGCCCCACAGGGGGGATATAATTCACCCCTCCACTTT
>once|NA|TRBJ1-2|TRBV4-1|16
CASSQRSLGANYGYTF
TGCGCCAGCAGCCAGAGGTCTTTAGGGGCTAACTATGGCTACACCTTC
>NA|NA|TRBJ1-5|TRBV7-3|13
CASSLGRGQPQHF
TGTGCCAGCAGCCTTGGAAGGGGACAGCCCCAGCATTTT
>NA|NA|TRBJ2-1|TRBV7-9|16
CASSPFAGAVYNEQFF
TGTGCCAGCAGCCCCTTCGCGGGGGCCGTCTACAATGAGCAGTTCTTC
>NA|NA|TRBJ2-3|TRBV19|16
CASSFLVASSTDTQYF
TGTGCCAGTAGTTTCTTGGTGGCTTCTAGCACAGATACGCAGTATTTT
>NA|TRBD2|TRBJ2-7|TRBV3-1/TRBV3-2|16
CASSQGFAGGAYEQYF
TGTGCCAGCAGCCAAGGATTTGCGGGAGGAGCCTACGAGCAGTACTTC
>NA|TRBD1|TRBJ2-5|TRBV5-1|16
CASRFPRDRAEETQYF
TGCGCCAGCAGATTCCCCAGGGACAGGGCGGAAGAGACCCAGTACTTC
>NA|TRBD1|TRBJ2-3|TRBV10-3|15
CAISDPQGSTDTQYF
TGTGCCATCAGTGATCCACAGGGGAGCACAGATACGCAGTATTTT
>NA|TRBD2|TRBJ2-1|TRBV10-3|14
CAIKAGTPGGEQFF
TGTGCCATCAAAGCCGGGACTCCCGGGGGGGAACAGTTCTTC
>NA|NA|TRBJ2-3|TRBV5-1|17
CASSLDPGGAGTDTQYF
TGCGCCAGCAGCTTGGATCCGGGGGGCGCGGGCACAGATACGCAGTATTTT
>once|TRBD2|TRBJ2-3|TRBV9|15
CASSAGLAGGNTQYF
TGTGCCAGCAGCGCGGGACTAGCGGGAGGTAATACGCAGTATTTT
>NA|TRBD2|TRBJ2-3|TRBV7-6|16
CASSPGLAVSTDTQYF
TGTGCCAGCAGCCCGGGACTAGCGGTCAGCACAGATACGCAGTATTTT
>NA|TRBD1|TRBJ2-7|TRBV14|16
CASSQTTWDRSYEQYF
TGTGCCAGCAGCCAAACTACGTGGGACAGATCCTACGAGCAGTACTTC
>NA|NA|TRBJ1-3|TRBV9|16
CASSDGGTLSGNTIYF
TGTGCCAGCAGCGACGGGGGGACCCTATCTGGAAACACCATATATTTT